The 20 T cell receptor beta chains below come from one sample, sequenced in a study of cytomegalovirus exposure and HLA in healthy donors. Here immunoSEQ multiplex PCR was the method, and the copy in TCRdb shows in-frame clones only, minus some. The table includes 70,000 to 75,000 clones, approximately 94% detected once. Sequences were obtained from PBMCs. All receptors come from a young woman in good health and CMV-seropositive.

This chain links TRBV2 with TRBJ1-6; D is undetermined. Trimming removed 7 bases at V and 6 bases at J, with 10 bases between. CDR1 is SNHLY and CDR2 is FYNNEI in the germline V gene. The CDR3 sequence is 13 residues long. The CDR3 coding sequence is TGTGCCAGCACTCGGGTCGTTAATTCACCCCTCCACTTT. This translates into CASTRVVNSPLHF.

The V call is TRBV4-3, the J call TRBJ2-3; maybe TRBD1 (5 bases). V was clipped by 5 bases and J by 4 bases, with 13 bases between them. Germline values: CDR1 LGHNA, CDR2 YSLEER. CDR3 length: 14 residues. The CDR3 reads CASSDTQGADTQYF. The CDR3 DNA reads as TGCGCCAGCAGCGACACCCAGGGCGCAGATACGCAGTATTTT.

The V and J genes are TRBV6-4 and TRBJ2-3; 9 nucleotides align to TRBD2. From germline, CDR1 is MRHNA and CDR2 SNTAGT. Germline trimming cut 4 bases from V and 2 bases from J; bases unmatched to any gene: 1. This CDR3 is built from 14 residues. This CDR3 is CASSGGRATDTQYF. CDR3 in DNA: TGTGCCAGCAGTGGCGGGAGGGCCACAGATACGCAGTATTTT.

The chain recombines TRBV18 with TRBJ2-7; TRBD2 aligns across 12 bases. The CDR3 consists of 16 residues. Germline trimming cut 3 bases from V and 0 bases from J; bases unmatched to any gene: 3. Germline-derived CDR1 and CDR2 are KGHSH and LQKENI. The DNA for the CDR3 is TGTGCCAGCTCACCCCGGACTAGCGGGACCTCCTACGAGCAGTACTTC. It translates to CASSPRTSGTSYEQYF.

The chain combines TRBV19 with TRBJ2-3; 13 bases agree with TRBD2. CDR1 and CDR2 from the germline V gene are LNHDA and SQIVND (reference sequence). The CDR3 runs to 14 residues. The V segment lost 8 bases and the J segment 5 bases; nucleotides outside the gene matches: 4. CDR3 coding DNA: TGTGCCAGTTCGAGGACTAGCGGGAGAGATACGCAGTATTTT. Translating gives CASSRTSGRDTQYF.

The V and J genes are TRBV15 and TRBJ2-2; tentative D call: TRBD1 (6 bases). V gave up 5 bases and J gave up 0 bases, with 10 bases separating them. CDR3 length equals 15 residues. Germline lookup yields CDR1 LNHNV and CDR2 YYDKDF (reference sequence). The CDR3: CATSGQKTNTGELFF. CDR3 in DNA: TGTGCCACCAGCGGACAGAAAACGAACACCGGGGAGCTGTTTTTT.

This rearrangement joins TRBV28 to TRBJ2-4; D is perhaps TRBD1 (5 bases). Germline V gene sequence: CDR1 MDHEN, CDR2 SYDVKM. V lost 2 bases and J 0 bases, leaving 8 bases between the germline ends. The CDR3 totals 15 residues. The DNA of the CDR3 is TGTGCCAGCAGTTTAGGGGCCCTAGCCAAAAACATTCAGTACTTC. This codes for CASSLGALAKNIQYF.

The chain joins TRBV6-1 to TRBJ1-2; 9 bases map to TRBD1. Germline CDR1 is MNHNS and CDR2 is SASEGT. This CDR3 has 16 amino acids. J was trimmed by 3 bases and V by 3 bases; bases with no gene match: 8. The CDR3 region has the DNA TGTGCCAGCAGTGACTTAACAGGGGGCGCTTACTATGGCTACACCTTC. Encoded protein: CASSDLTGGAYYGYTF.

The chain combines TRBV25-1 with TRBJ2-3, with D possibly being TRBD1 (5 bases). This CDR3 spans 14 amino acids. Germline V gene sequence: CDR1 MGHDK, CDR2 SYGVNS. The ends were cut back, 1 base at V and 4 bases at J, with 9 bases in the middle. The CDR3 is CASSELGPADTQYF. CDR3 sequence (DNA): TGTGCCAGCAGTGAATTGGGGCCGGCAGATACGCAGTATTTT.

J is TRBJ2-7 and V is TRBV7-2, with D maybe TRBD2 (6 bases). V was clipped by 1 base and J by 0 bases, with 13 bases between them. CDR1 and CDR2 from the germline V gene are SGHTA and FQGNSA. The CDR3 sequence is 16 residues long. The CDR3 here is CASSLEARGSSYEQYF. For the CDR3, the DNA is TGTGCCAGCAGCTTAGAGGCCCGGGGGAGCTCCTACGAGCAGTACTTC.

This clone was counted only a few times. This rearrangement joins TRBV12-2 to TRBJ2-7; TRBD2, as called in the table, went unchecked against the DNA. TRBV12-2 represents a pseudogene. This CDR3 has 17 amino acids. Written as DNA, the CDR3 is TGTGCAAGTCGCTTTCCCGACCAGCGGGGACGCTCCTACGAGCAGTACTTC. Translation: CASRFPDQRGRSYEQYF.

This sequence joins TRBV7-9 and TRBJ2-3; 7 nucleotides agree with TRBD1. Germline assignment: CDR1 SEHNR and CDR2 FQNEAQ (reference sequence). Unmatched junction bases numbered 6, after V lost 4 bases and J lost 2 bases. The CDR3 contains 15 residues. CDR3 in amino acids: CASSSGTELTDTQYF. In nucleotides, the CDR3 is TGTGCCAGCAGCTCCGGGACAGAGCTCACAGATACGCAGTATTTT.

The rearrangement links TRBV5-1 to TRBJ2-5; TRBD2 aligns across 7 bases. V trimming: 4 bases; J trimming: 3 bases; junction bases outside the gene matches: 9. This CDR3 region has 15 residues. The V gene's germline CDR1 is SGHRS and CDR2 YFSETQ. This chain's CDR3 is CASSPPSGTKETQYF. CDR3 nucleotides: TGCGCCAGCAGCCCTCCCTCCGGGACTAAAGAGACCCAGTACTTC.

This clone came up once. The CDR3 here is CASSSTGFPNEKLFF. In nucleotides, the CDR3 is TGCGCCAGCAGCTCGACAGGGTTTCCTAATGAAAAACTGTTTTTT. The V call is TRBV5-1, the J call TRBJ1-4; 7 nucleotides align to TRBD1. The ends lost 3 bases at V and 3 bases at J; junction bases unmatched: 5. The CDR3 spans 15 residues. Germline CDR1 and CDR2: SGHRS and YFSETQ.

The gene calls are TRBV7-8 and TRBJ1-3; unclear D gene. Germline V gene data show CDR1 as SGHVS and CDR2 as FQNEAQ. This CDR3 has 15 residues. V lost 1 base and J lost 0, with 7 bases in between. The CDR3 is CASSLDTSSGNTIYF. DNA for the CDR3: TGTGCCAGCAGCTTAGATACGAGCTCTGGAAACACCATATATTTT. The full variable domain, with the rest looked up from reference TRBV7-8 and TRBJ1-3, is GAGVSQSPRYKVAKRGQDVALRCDPISGHVSLFWYQQALGQGPEFLTYFQNEAQLDKSGLPSDRFFAERPEGSVSTLKIQRTQQEDSAVYLCASSLDTSSGNTIYFGEGSWLTVV.

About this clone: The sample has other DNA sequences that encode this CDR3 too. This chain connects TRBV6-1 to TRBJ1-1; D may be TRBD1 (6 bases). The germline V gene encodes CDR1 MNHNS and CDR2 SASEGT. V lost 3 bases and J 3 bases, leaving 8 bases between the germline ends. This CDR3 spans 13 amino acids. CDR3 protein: CASSETGYTEAFF. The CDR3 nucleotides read TGTGCCAGCAGTGAGACAGGCTACACTGAAGCTTTCTTT.

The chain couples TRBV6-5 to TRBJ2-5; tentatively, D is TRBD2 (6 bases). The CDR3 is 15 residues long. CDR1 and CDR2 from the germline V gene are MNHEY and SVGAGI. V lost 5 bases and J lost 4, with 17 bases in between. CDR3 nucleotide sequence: TGTGCCAGCAGTAGAGAGACTAGTTTCGGAGAGACCCAGTACTTC. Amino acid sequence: CASSRETSFGETQYF.

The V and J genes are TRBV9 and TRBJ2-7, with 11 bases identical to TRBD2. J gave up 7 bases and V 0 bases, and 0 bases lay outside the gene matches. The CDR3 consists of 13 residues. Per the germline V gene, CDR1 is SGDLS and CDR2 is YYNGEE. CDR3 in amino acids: CASSVGLAGEQYF. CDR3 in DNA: TGTGCCAGCAGCGTAGGACTAGCGGGGGAGCAGTACTTC.

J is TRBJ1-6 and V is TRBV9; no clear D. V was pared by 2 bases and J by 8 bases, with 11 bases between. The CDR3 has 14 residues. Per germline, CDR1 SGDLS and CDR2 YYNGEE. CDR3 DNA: TGTGCCAGCAGCGTCTCCGGGTCCGATTCACCCCTCCACTTT. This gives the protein CASSVSGSDSPLHF.

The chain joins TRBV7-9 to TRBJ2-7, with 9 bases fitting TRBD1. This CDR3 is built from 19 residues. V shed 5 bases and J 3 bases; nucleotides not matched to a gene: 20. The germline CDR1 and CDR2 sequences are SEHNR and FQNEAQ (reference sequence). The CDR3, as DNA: TGTGCCAGCAGCCCTAATCCTTACGGGTCGGGACAGGGAATCTACGAGCAGTACTTC. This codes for CASSPNPYGSGQGIYEQYF.